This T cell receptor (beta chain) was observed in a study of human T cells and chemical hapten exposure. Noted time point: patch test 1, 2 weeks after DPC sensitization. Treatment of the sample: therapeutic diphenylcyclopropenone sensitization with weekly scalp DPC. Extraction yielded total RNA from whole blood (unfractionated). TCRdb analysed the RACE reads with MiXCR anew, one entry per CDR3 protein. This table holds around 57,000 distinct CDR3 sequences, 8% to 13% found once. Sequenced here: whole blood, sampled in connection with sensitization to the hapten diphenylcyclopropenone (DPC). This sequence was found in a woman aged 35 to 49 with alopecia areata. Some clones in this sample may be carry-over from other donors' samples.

The CDR3 nucleotides read TGTGCCAGCAGTTTGGGGGGGCGAGTAGATACGCAGTATTTT. It yields the protein CASSLGGRVDTQYF. The chain links TRBV28 to TRBJ2-3; tentatively, D is TRBD2 (7 bases). This CDR3 spans 14 amino acids. Germline V gene sequence: CDR1 MDHEN, CDR2 SYDVKM. V was pared by 3 bases and J by 5 bases, with 12 bases between.